This is a list of T cell receptor beta chains from one sample in a study of graft-versus-host responses after intestinal transplantation. Profiled with immunoSEQ multiplex PCR; TCRdb holds only in-frame clones, not every one. The sample records roughly 40,000 clones, roughly nine tenths being singletons. The material sequenced was PBMCs, taken less than 280 days after transplant. All receptors come from a human patient who received an intestinal transplant, so some T cells may come from the graft donor. The CDR3 runs from the conserved cysteine through the conserved F or W. The order of the fields is D gene, clone size, J gene, V gene, CDR3 length, CDR3 protein, CDR3 DNA. A D gene is named only where the DNA matches it firmly. Where a row states a size, it is once, few, many or the class of an expanded clone; other rows omit it.

d_gene: -
abundance: -
j_gene: TRBJ1-2
v_gene: TRBV11-3
len: 17
CDR3aa: CASSSSRVGEPFYGYTF
CDR3nt: TGTGCCAGCAGCTCTTCTCGTGTGGGCGAGCCCTTCTATGGCTACACCTTC

d_gene: -
abundance: large
j_gene: TRBJ2-3
v_gene: TRBV7-9
len: 14
CDR3aa: CASSLVQGTDTQYF
CDR3nt: TGTGCCAGCAGCTTAGTTCAGGGCACAGATACGCAGTATTTT

d_gene: -
abundance: once
j_gene: TRBJ1-2
v_gene: TRBV4-1
len: 15
CDR3aa: CASSQVGRGLKGYTF
CDR3nt: TGCGCCAGCAGCCAGGTCGGGCGGGGGCTTAAAGGCTACACCTTC

d_gene: -
abundance: -
j_gene: TRBJ1-2
v_gene: TRBV5-6
len: 13
CDR3aa: CASSLRDSYGYTF
CDR3nt: TGTGCCAGCAGCTTGCGAGACAGTTATGGCTACACCTTC

d_gene: -
abundance: -
j_gene: TRBJ2-3
v_gene: TRBV7-9
len: 13
CDR3aa: CASSLDSSDTQYF
CDR3nt: TGTGCCAGCAGCTTGGACAGCTCAGATACGCAGTATTTT

d_gene: -
abundance: -
j_gene: TRBJ2-3
v_gene: TRBV7-8
len: 18
CDR3aa: CASSLGLGAELYPDTQYF
CDR3nt: TGTGCCAGCAGCTTAGGGCTGGGGGCGGAATTGTACCCAGATACGCAGTATTTT

d_gene: TRBD1
abundance: -
j_gene: TRBJ2-7
v_gene: TRBV15
len: 13
CDR3aa: CATSGDRYGEQYF
CDR3nt: TGTGCCACCAGTGGGGACAGGTATGGCGAGCAGTACTTC

d_gene: -
abundance: -
j_gene: TRBJ2-7
v_gene: TRBV10-3
len: 14
CDR3aa: CAISDSLIPYEQYF
CDR3nt: TGTGCCATTTCGGACAGTCTGATTCCCTACGAGCAGTACTTC

d_gene: TRBD1
abundance: -
j_gene: TRBJ2-7
v_gene: TRBV5-6
len: 16
CDR3aa: CASSTRTGGYNGEQYF
CDR3nt: TGTGCCAGCAGCACTCGGACAGGGGGGTATAACGGCGAGCAGTACTTC

d_gene: -
abundance: -
j_gene: TRBJ1-5
v_gene: TRBV27
len: 13
CDR3aa: CASSLGLNQPQHF
CDR3nt: TGTGCCAGCAGTTTAGGACTCAATCAGCCCCAGCATTTT

d_gene: -
abundance: -
j_gene: TRBJ2-3
v_gene: TRBV5-6
len: 13
CDR3aa: CASSAGRTDTQYF
CDR3nt: TGTGCCAGCAGCGCAGGTCGCACAGATACGCAGTATTTT

d_gene: -
abundance: -
j_gene: TRBJ2-1
v_gene: TRBV6-5
len: 16
CDR3aa: CASSYGYGVRYNEQFF
CDR3nt: TGTGCCAGCAGTTACGGGTACGGGGTTCGATACAATGAGCAGTTCTTC

d_gene: TRBD2
abundance: -
j_gene: TRBJ2-2
v_gene: TRBV19
len: 17
CDR3aa: CASNGLAGSVDTGELFF
CDR3nt: TGTGCCAGTAACGGACTAGCGGGGTCTGTGGACACCGGGGAGCTGTTTTTT

d_gene: -
abundance: -
j_gene: TRBJ1-1
v_gene: TRBV29-1
len: 13
CDR3aa: CSARSLENTEAFF
CDR3nt: TGCAGCGCTAGATCCCTCGAGAACACTGAAGCTTTCTTT

d_gene: TRBD2
abundance: -
j_gene: TRBJ2-5
v_gene: TRBV2
len: 17
CDR3aa: CASRGLAGDRSQETQYF
CDR3nt: TGTGCCAGCAGGGGACTAGCGGGGGACCGCAGCCAAGAGACCCAGTACTTC

d_gene: -
abundance: once
j_gene: TRBJ2-2
v_gene: TRBV13
len: 15
CDR3aa: CASSSLSEGTGELFF
CDR3nt: TGTGCCAGCAGCTCGCTCTCCGAAGGGACCGGGGAGCTGTTTTTT

d_gene: -
abundance: -
j_gene: TRBJ2-2
v_gene: TRBV5-6
len: 16
CDR3aa: CASSSPQGRGTGELFF
CDR3nt: TGTGCCAGCAGCTCCCCCCAGGGGCGAGGCACCGGGGAGCTGTTTTTT

d_gene: TRBD2
abundance: -
j_gene: TRBJ2-3
v_gene: TRBV2
len: 15
CDR3aa: CASSEISGSTDTQYF
CDR3nt: TGTGCCAGCAGTGAAATTAGCGGGAGCACAGATACGCAGTATTTT

d_gene: -
abundance: -
j_gene: TRBJ1-6
v_gene: TRBV7-9
len: 17
CDR3aa: CASSPDSPRDSNSPLHF
CDR3nt: TGTGCCAGCAGCCCAGACAGCCCCCGGGATTCCAATTCACCCCTCCACTTT

d_gene: TRBD1
abundance: -
j_gene: TRBJ2-3
v_gene: TRBV7-6
len: 15
CDR3aa: CASSPGQSPRNTQYF
CDR3nt: TGTGCCAGCAGCCCGGGACAGAGCCCCCGGAATACGCAGTATTTT

d_gene: -
abundance: -
j_gene: TRBJ1-2
v_gene: TRBV6-1
len: 12
CDR3aa: CASTSGYYGYTF
CDR3nt: TGTGCCAGCACCTCAGGGTACTATGGCTACACCTTC

d_gene: -
abundance: -
j_gene: TRBJ2-5
v_gene: TRBV14
len: 18
CDR3aa: CASSQVDRPRATGETQYF
CDR3nt: TGTGCCAGCAGCCAAGTGGACCGCCCCAGGGCGACTGGGGAGACCCAGTACTTC

d_gene: -
abundance: -
j_gene: TRBJ2-5
v_gene: TRBV14
len: 16
CDR3aa: CASSQVPHVSVETQYF
CDR3nt: TGTGCCAGCAGCCAAGTCCCTCACGTGAGCGTTGAGACCCAGTACTTC

d_gene: -
abundance: -
j_gene: TRBJ2-3
v_gene: TRBV7-2
len: 15
CDR3aa: CASSPSVTYTDTQYF
CDR3nt: TGTGCCAGCAGCCCTAGCGTAACTTACACAGATACGCAGTATTTT

d_gene: -
abundance: -
j_gene: TRBJ2-7
v_gene: TRBV29-1
len: 11
CDR3aa: CSVGIGSEQYF
CDR3nt: TGCAGCGTCGGGATTGGAAGCGAGCAGTACTTC

d_gene: TRBD1
abundance: -
j_gene: TRBJ2-5
v_gene: TRBV7-3
len: 15
CDR3aa: CASSFGTGYQETQYF
CDR3nt: TGTGCCAGCAGCTTCGGGACAGGGTACCAAGAGACCCAGTACTTC

d_gene: -
abundance: -
j_gene: TRBJ2-3
v_gene: TRBV6-4
len: 16
CDR3aa: CASSEYGGESTDTQYF
CDR3nt: TGTGCCAGCAGTGAATATGGGGGAGAGAGCACAGATACGCAGTATTTT

d_gene: TRBD1
abundance: -
j_gene: TRBJ2-1
v_gene: TRBV10-1
len: 16
CDR3aa: CASSATGTGGYNEQFF
CDR3nt: TGCGCCAGCAGCGCTACCGGGACAGGGGGCTACAATGAGCAGTTCTTC

d_gene: -
abundance: -
j_gene: TRBJ2-7
v_gene: TRBV20-1
len: 11
CDR3aa: CSARFSYEQYF
CDR3nt: TGCAGTGCTCGTTTCTCCTACGAGCAGTACTTC

d_gene: -
abundance: -
j_gene: TRBJ1-2
v_gene: TRBV11-3
len: 12
CDR3aa: CASSSRGGGYTF
CDR3nt: TGTGCCAGCAGCTCAAGGGGGGGTGGCTACACCTTC

d_gene: -
abundance: -
j_gene: TRBJ2-3
v_gene: TRBV2
len: 11
CDR3aa: CAEGTPITQYF
CDR3nt: TGTGCCGAAGGGACCCCAATTACGCAGTATTTT

d_gene: TRBD1
abundance: -
j_gene: TRBJ2-5
v_gene: TRBV2
len: 13
CDR3aa: CAKADRTGETQYF
CDR3nt: TGTGCCAAAGCGGACAGGACAGGGGAGACCCAGTACTTC

d_gene: -
abundance: -
j_gene: TRBJ2-6
v_gene: TRBV10-3
len: 17
CDR3aa: CAIAQGSGTSGANVLTF
CDR3nt: TGTGCCATAGCCCAGGGGTCCGGAACCTCTGGGGCCAACGTCCTGACTTTC